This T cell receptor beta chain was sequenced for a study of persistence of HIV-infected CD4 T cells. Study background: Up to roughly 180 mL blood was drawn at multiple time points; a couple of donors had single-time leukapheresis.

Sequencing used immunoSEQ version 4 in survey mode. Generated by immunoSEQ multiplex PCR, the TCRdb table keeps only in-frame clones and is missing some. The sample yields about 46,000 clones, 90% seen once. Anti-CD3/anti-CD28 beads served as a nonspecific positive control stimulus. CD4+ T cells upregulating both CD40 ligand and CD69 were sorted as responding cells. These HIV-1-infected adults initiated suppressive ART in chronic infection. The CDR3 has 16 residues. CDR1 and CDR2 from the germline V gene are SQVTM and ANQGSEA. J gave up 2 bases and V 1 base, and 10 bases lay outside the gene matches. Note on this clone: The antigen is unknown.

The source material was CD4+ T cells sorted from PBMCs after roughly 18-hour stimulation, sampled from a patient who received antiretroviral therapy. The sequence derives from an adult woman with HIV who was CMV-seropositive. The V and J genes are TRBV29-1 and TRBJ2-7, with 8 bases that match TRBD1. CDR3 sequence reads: CSVEAETGQGTYEQYF. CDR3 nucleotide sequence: TGCAGCGTTGAAGCCGAAACCGGACAGGGCACCTACGAGCAGTACTTC.